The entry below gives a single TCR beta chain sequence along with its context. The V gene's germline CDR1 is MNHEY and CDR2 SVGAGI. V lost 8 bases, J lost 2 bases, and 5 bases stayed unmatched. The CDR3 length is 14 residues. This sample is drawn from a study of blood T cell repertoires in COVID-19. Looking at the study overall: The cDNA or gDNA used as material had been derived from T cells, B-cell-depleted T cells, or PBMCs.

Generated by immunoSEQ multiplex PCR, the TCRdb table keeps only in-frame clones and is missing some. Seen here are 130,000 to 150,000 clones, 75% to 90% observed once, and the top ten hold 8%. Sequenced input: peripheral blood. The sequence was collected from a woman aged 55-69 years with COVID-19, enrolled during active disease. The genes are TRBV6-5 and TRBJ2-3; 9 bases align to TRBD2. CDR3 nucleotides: TGTGCCAGCGGACTAGCGCCCACCACAGATACGCAGTATTTT. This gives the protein CASGLAPTTDTQYF.